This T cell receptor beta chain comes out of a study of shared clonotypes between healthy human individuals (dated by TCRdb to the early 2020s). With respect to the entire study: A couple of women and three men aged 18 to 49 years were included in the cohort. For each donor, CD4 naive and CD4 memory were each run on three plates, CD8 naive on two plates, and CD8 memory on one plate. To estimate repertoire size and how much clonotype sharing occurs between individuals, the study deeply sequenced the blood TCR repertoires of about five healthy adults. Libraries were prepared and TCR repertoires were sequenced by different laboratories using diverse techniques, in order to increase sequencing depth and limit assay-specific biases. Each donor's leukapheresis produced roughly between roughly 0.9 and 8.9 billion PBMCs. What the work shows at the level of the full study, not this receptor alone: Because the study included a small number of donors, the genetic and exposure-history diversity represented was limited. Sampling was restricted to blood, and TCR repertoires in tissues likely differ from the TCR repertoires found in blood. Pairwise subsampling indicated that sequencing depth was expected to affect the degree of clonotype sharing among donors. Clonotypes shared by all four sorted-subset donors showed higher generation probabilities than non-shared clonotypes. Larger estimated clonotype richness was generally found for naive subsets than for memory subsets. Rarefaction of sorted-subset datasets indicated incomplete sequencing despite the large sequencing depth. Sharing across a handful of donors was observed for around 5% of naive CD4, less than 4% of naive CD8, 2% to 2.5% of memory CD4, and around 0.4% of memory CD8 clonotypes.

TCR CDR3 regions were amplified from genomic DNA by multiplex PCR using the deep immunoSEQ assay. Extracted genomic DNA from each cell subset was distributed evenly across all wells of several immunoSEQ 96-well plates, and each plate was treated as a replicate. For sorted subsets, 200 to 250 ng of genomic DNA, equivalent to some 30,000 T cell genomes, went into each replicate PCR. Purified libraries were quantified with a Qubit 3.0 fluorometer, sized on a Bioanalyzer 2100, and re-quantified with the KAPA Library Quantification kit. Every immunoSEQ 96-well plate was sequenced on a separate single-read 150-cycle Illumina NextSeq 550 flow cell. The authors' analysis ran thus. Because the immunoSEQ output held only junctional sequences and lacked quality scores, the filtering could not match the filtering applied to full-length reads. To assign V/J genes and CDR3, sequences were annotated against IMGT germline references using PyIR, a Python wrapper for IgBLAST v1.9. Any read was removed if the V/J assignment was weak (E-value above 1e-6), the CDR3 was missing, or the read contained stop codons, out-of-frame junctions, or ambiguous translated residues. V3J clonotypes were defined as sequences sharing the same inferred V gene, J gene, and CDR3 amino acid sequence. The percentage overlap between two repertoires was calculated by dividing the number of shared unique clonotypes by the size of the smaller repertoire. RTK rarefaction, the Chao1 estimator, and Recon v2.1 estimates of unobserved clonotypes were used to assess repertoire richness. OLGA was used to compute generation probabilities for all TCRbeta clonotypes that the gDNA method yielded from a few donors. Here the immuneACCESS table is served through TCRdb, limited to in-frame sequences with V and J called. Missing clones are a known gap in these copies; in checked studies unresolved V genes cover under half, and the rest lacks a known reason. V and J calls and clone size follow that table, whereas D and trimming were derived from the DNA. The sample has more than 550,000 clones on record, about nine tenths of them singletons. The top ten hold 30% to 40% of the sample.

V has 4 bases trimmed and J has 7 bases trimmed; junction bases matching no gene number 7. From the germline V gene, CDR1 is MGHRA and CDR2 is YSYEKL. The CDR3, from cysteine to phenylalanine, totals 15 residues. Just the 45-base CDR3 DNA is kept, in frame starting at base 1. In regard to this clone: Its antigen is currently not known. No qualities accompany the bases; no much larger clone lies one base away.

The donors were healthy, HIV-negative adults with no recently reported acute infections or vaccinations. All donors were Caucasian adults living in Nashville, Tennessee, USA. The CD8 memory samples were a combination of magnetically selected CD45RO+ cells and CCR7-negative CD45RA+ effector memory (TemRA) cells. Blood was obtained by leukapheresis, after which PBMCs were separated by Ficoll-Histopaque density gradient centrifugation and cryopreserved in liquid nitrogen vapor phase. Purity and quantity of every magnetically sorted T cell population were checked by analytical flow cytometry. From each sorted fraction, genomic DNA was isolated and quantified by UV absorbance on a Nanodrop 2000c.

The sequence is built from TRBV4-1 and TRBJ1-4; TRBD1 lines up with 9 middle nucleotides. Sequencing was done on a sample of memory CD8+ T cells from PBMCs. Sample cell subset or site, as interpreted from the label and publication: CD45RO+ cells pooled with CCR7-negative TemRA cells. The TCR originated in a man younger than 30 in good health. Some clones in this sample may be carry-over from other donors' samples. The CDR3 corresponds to CASSRLQGAAEKLFF. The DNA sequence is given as TGCGCCAGCAGCCGCCTACAGGGGGCGGCTGAAAAACTGTTTTTT.